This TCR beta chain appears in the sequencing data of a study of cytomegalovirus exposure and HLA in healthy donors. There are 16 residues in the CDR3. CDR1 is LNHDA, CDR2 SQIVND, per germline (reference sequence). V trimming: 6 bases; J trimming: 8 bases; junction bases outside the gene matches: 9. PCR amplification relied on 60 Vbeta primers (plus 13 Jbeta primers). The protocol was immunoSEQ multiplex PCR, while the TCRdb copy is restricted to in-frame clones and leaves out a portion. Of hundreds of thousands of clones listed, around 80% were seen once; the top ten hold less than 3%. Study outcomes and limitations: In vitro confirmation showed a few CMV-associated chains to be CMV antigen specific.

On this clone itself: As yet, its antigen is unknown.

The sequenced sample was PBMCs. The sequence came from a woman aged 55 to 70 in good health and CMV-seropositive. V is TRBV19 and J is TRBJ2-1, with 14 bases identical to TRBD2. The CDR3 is CASSFRTSGGNDEQFF. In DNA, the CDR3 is TGTGCCAGTAGCTTCCGGACTAGCGGGGGGAATGATGAGCAGTTCTTC.